These 9 T cell receptor beta chains were sequenced from one sample in a study of T cell clonality in common variable immunodeficiency. The repertoire was sequenced with immunoSEQ multiplex PCR; TCRdb's copy has only in-frame clones and lacks some. The repertoire consists of about 31,000 clones, none detected only once. Sequencing was performed on peripheral blood mononuclear cells. Receptor source: a person aged 18-69 years in good health.

This clone was seen only a few times. The CDR3 end is not reached by the read, which stops 3 residues before it; the germline J gene fills it in. Other nucleotide sequences from this sample produce the same CDR3. The chain uses TRBV5-8 and TRBJ2-7; D is possibly TRBD1 (5 bases). Germline assignment: CDR1 SGHTS and CDR2 YDEGEE. V was shortened by 0 bases and J by 2 bases, with 9 bases between the two germline ends. The CDR3 loop spans 14 amino acids. The covered CDR3 bases are TGTGCCAGCAGCTTGGCAGGGTTGACCTACGAG. Translation gives CASSLAGLTYE. The entire CDR3 sequence reads CASSLAGLTYEQYF.

This clone was seen at least ten times. The read terminates 3 residues before the CDR3 end, so the remaining end is supplied by the germline J gene. V usage is TRBV5-1 and J usage is TRBJ2-7; TRBD1 matches 7 bases. CDR1 is SGHRS, CDR2 YFSETQ, per germline. There are 16 residues in the CDR3. V gave up 2 bases and J gave up 3 bases; unmatched junction bases: 11. Partial CDR3 DNA: TGCGCCAGCAGCTTAACAGCCTCGTGGGACAGCTACGAG. Its protein product is CASSLTASWDSYE. The full CDR3 is CASSLTASWDSYEQYF.

The table lists this clone with many counts. The read ends 3 residues early relative to the CDR3; the germline J gene fills the gap. The chain combines TRBV19 with TRBJ1-1; D uncertain. Trimming removed 7 bases from V and 3 bases from J, with 6 bases in between. This CDR3 spans 11 amino acids. The germline V gene encodes CDR1 LNHDA and CDR2 SQIVND (reference sequence). The CDR3 bases that were read are TGTGCCAGTATGGCCGACACTGAA. This codes for CASMADTE. The entire CDR3 reads CASMADTEAFF.

This clone was counted ten times or more. The DNA read from the CDR3 is TGCGCCAGCAGCTTGGACGGGACAGACTTGGGAAACACC. Residues: CASSLDGTDLGNT. The entire CDR3 protein reads CASSLDGTDLGNTIYF. The chain uses TRBV5-1 and TRBJ1-3; 7 bases map to TRBD1. The read falls 3 residues short of the CDR3 end, and the missing part is taken from the germline J gene. The V segment lost 0 bases and the J segment 4 bases; nucleotides outside the gene matches: 7. This CDR3 is built from 16 residues. Germline CDR1 is SGHRS and CDR2 is YFSETQ.

This clone occurred many times. The missing CDR3 end, 3 residues past where the read stops, is filled in from the germline J gene. This rearrangement joins TRBV5-1 to TRBJ2-2; 11 bases agree with TRBD1. The germline V gene has CDR1 SGHRS and CDR2 YFSETQ. The junction had 7 bases not matched to a gene; V was cut back by 5 bases and J by 7 bases. The CDR3 totals 15 residues. The DNA read from the CDR3 is TGCGCCAGCAGACCAGGACAGGGGGCGATCGGGGAG. This encodes CASRPGQGAIGE. The entire CDR3 sequence reads CASRPGQGAIGELFF. The full variable domain, with the rest looked up from reference TRBV5-1 and TRBJ2-2, is KAGVTQTPRYLIKTRGQQVTLSCSPISGHRSVSWYQQTPGQGLQFLFEYFSETQRNKGNFPGRFSGRQFSNSRSEMNVSTLELGDSALYLCASRPGQGAIGELFFGEGSRLTVL.

In its sample, this clone was seen many times. The read falls 3 residues short of the CDR3 end, and the missing part is taken from the germline J gene. This sequence joins TRBV14 and TRBJ2-5; a possible D gene is TRBD2 (6 bases). The CDR3 length is 15 residues. Deletions cut 4 bases from V and 5 bases from J, with 17 bases between. CDR1 and CDR2 (germline): SGHDN, FVKESK. The CDR3 reads CASSPRGGNKETQYF. The covered CDR3 bases are TGTGCCAGCAGCCCGCGGGGCGGGAATAAGGAGACC.

This clone was detected ten times or more. The read stops 3 residues short of the end of the CDR3; the missing end is completed from the germline J gene. V usage is TRBV4-2 and J usage is TRBJ1-2, with a weak D call TRBD1 (6 bases). V was trimmed by 3 bases and J by 2 bases, leaving 16 bases between them. The germline V gene encodes CDR1 LGHNA and CDR2 YNFKEQ. This CDR3 has 16 residues. The CDR3 reads CASSQSRQALNYGYTF. CDR3 DNA, as far as it was read: TGTGCCAGCAGCCAGTCGCGACAGGCCCTAAACTATGGC.

This clone was observed many times. The read ends 3 residues before the CDR3 terminus; that terminus is restored from the germline J gene. V usage is TRBV2 and J usage is TRBJ2-7, with TRBD1 as a possible D gene (6 bases). The CDR3 loop spans 13 amino acids. Trimming shortened V by 4 bases and J by 3 bases, and 10 bases separated the two germline ends. Germline lookup yields CDR1 SNHLY and CDR2 FYNNEI. The DNA read from the CDR3 is TGTGCCAGCAGTGGGGACACGGTCTACGAG. This gives the protein CASSGDTVYE. In full, the CDR3 is CASSGDTVYEQYF.

This clone was picked up a small number of times. With the read ending 3 residues before the CDR3 end, the germline J gene is used to fill in that end. The chain recombines TRBV6-1 with TRBJ1-5, with D maybe TRBD1 (5 bases). CDR3 size: 18 residues. V lost 2 bases and J lost 0, with 17 bases in between. Germline V gives CDR1 MNHNS, CDR2 SASEGT. The covered CDR3 bases are TGTGCCAGCAGTGAATCGGGGGGGGAAACTTATAGCAATCAGCCC. Translated: CASSESGGETYSNQP. The CDR3 reads in full as CASSESGGETYSNQPQHF.